These 12 T cell receptor beta chains came from one sample sequenced in a study of OX40 agonist ivuxolimab in advanced cancers. The library was generated by the immunoSEQ multiplex PCR assay. TCRdb took over this immuneACCESS table, retaining in-frame rearrangements with V and J assigned. Such tables are incomplete; in checked studies, under half of the missing clones stem from an unresolved V gene, and the remainder is unexplained. The table for this sample lists tens of thousands of clones; around 82% of them were counted only once. In total, the top ten clones hold about 4% of the sample. The sample was CD4+ or CD8+ T cells sorted from blood, taken in a trial of the OX40 agonist ivuxolimab. The origin of the receptors is an adult with an advanced solid tumor such as melanoma, head and neck, liver or kidney cancer.

This sequence joins TRBV28 and TRBJ2-1; 8 bases are shared with TRBD1. J was trimmed by 5 bases and V by 10 bases; bases with no gene match: 4. From germline, CDR1 is MDHEN and CDR2 SYDVKM. The CDR3 runs to 12 residues. Here the CDR3 reads CATDRDNNEQFF. The CDR3 DNA is TGTGCCACGGACAGGGATAACAATGAGCAGTTCTTC.

The chain carries TRBV5-1 and TRBJ1-1; D not certain. Germline CDR1 SGHRS, CDR2 YFSETQ. The V gene lost 4 bases and the J gene lost 1 base, with 11 bases spanning the gap. This CDR3 region has 14 residues. The CDR3: CASSPRTGNTEAFF. As DNA, the CDR3 is TGCGCCAGCAGCCCCCGGACGGGGAACACTGAAGCTTTCTTT.

The gene calls are TRBV9 and TRBJ2-2; D may be TRBD1 or TRBD2 (5 bases each). V lost 4 bases to trimming and J lost 9 bases, with 7 bases between them. The germline CDR1 and CDR2 sequences are SGDLS and YYNGEE. The CDR3 runs 11 residues. CDR3 residues: CASSPGRELFF. In DNA form, the CDR3 reads TGTGCCAGCAGCCCGGGACGGGAGCTGTTTTTT.

The chain combines TRBV7-9 with TRBJ2-5; D assignment may be TRBD1 or TRBD2 (6 bases each). The J call is uncertain, as TRBJ2-7 better fits the DNA end. CDR1 and CDR2 (germline): SEHNR, FQNEAQ (reference sequence). CDR3 length equals 14 residues. CDR3 DNA: TGTGCCAGCATCAACTGGCCGGGGGCTTACGAGCAGTACTTC. Translation gives CASINWPGAYEQYF.

The genes are TRBV10-1 and TRBJ2-7; 14 bases are shared with TRBD2. CDR3 length: 16 residues. CDR1 and CDR2 from the germline V gene are WNHNN and SYGVQD (reference sequence). Unmatched junction bases numbered 7, after V lost 3 bases and J lost 6 bases. CDR3 sequence reads: CASSDGTSGSIFEQYF. In nucleotides, the CDR3 is TGCGCCAGCAGTGACGGGACTAGCGGGAGTATTTTCGAGCAGTACTTC.

V is TRBV5-6 and J is TRBJ2-3; D is unresolved. In germline, CDR1 is SGHDT, CDR2 YYEEEE. V was shortened by 5 bases and J by 2 bases, with 12 bases between the two germline ends. This CDR3 comprises 14 residues. The CDR3 region is CASRAWTYTDTQYF. In DNA form, the CDR3 reads TGTGCCAGCAGGGCATGGACCTACACAGATACGCAGTATTTT. The full variable domain, its missing parts supplied by reference TRBV5-6 and TRBJ2-3, is DAGVTQSPTHLIKTRGQQVTLRCSPKSGHDTVSWYQQALGQGPQFIFQYYEEEERQRGNFPDRFSGHQFPNYSSELNVNALLLGDSALYLCASRAWTYTDTQYFGPGTRLTVL.

The chain is built from TRBV6-4 and TRBJ1-4, with 7 bases matching TRBD1. The CDR3 sequence is 13 residues long. Germline V lookup: CDR1 MRHNA, CDR2 SNTAGT. V was pared by 10 bases and J by 5 bases, with 7 bases of the junction left unmatched. The CDR3 DNA reads TGTGCCAAAGGGGGCGTCAGGAATGAAAAACTGTTTTTT. Protein: CAKGGVRNEKLFF.

The chain employs TRBV6-5 and TRBJ2-1, with D unresolved. This CDR3 contains 13 residues. Germline loops: CDR1 MNHEY, CDR2 SVGAGI. V was clipped by 2 bases and J by 6 bases, with 8 bases between them. The CDR3 DNA reads TGTGCCAGCAGTTACACTACCTTCAATGAGCAGTTCTTC. Amino acid sequence: CASSYTTFNEQFF.

The V gene is TRBV28, the J gene TRBJ2-2; D is unclear. CDR1 MDHEN and CDR2 SYDVKM come from the germline V gene. The CDR3 is 16 residues long. Trimming removed 5 bases at V and 4 bases at J, with 17 bases between. CDR3 sequence: CASSGIWTDITGELFF. CDR3 bases: TGTGCCAGCAGTGGGATATGGACCGACATCACCGGGGAGCTGTTTTTT.

The chain uses TRBV27 and TRBJ1-5, with D maybe TRBD1 (5 bases). CDR3 length: 16 residues. CDR1 and CDR2 from the germline V gene are MNHEY and SMNVEV (reference sequence). Trimming pared 2 bases from V and 2 bases from J, leaving 13 bases between. CDR3 bases: TGTGCCAGCAGTTTAAGCGGGCAGGGACGCAATCAGCCCCAGCATTTT. Its translation is CASSLSGQGRNQPQHF.

This chain connects TRBV28 to TRBJ2-1, with D unresolved. The germline gives CDR1 MDHEN, CDR2 SYDVKM. The CDR3 is 15 amino acids. Trimming took off 1 base at V and 8 bases at J, with 15 bases between the two ends. The CDR3 region has the DNA TGTGCCAGCAGTTTATCACAGACGACCGACCATGAGCAGTTCTTC. As protein: CASSLSQTTDHEQFF. Full variable domain (rest looked up from reference TRBV28 and TRBJ2-1): DVKVTQSSRYLVKRTGEKVFLECVQDMDHENMFWYRQDPGLGLRLIYFSYDVKMKEKGDIPEGYSVSREKKERFSLILESASTNQTSMYLCASSLSQTTDHEQFFGPGTRLTVL.

The chain couples TRBV28 to TRBJ2-7, with 12 bases identical to TRBD2. V lost 7 bases to trimming and J lost 3 bases; unmatched junction nucleotides: 10. Germline V gene sequence: CDR1 MDHEN, CDR2 SYDVKM. There are 16 residues in the CDR3. CDR3 region: CASMVIGLAGIYEQYF. The CDR3 DNA reads TGTGCCAGCATGGTTATCGGACTAGCGGGAATCTACGAGCAGTACTTC.